This TCR beta chain was found in a study of blood T cell repertoires in COVID-19. Sequencing used immunoSEQ multiplex PCR; TCRdb keeps in-frame clones, though not all of them. The sample lists 220,000 or so clones; roughly 84% were seen once. Germline V gene sequence: CDR1 SGHTA, CDR2 FQGNSA. V was cut by 4 bases and J by 10 bases, with 14 bases left in between. The CDR3 consists of 13 residues. V and J are TRBV7-2 and TRBJ2-1; D is perhaps TRBD2 (5 bases). This receptor was taken from a woman between 35 and 50 years old who had recovered from COVID-19. Sequenced material: PBMCs or T cells enriched from blood (not recorded which). CDR3: CASSSRRGLEQFF. The CDR3 DNA is TGTGCCAGCAGCTCCCGCCGCGGACTCGAGCAGTTCTTC. The whole variable domain, remainder taken from reference TRBV7-2 and TRBJ2-1, is GAGVSQSPSNKVTEKGKDVELRCDPISGHTALYWYRQSLGQGLEFLIYFQGNSAPDKSGLPSDRFSAERTGGSVSTLTIQRTQQEDSAVYLCASSSRRGLEQFFGPGTRLTVL.